Following are 18 T cell receptor beta chains from one sample sequenced in a study of vaccination and CD4 T cells after COVID-19. The treatment here: 10-day PBMC culture with coronavirus spike peptide pools or control peptides (ViraFEST assay). Scientists ran DNA taken from cultured CD4+ T cells through the Oncomine TCR Beta short-read assay for sequencing. One entry per CDR3 protein, called by TCRdb with MiXCR from the PCR reads. The sample holds more than 12,000 distinct CDR3 sequences, about 48% seen once. These TCRs' antigens remain unknown. Sequenced material: CD4+ T cells from blood, cultured in vitro. The receptor source for this set is a human donor who had recovered from COVID-19.

This clonotype was detected a few times. This rearrangement joins TRBV7-2 to TRBJ1-1; tentative D call: TRBD1 (6 bases). Trimming removed 5 bases at V and 1 base at J, with 14 bases between. CDR1 and CDR2 (germline): SGHTA, FQGNSA. This CDR3 is 15 amino acids long. Written as DNA, the CDR3 is TGTGCCAGCAGCACCAGGGGAGGGAGGAACACTGAAGCTTTCTTT. Protein sequence: CASSTRGGRNTEAFF.

This clonotype is termed large (0.1 to 1%). The chain carries TRBV11-2 and TRBJ2-3, with D perhaps matching TRBD1 (6 bases). Trimming removed 5 bases at V and 2 bases at J, with 17 bases between. Germline V gene data show CDR1 as SGHAT and CDR2 as FQNNGV. There are 16 residues in the CDR3. CDR3 bases: TGTGCCAGCAGCCAGGGGAAGGTTCGGGACACAGATACGCAGTATTTT. Translating it yields CASSQGKVRDTDTQYF. The complete variable domain, with remaining parts taken from reference TRBV11-2 and TRBJ2-3, reads EAGVAQSPRYKIIEKRQSVAFWCNPISGHATLYWYQQILGQGPKLLIQFQNNGVVDDSQLPKDRFSAERLKGVDSTLKIQPAKLEDSAVYLCASSQGKVRDTDTQYFGPGTRLTVL.

J is TRBJ1-5 and V is TRBV19; no firm D call. The CDR3 has 16 amino acids. Deletions cut 1 base from V and 0 bases from J, with 10 bases between. The germline CDR1 and CDR2 sequences are LNHDA and SQIVND (reference sequence). CDR3 in amino acids: CASSIVTYSSNQPQHF. The CDR3 region has the DNA TGTGCCAGTAGTATAGTTACCTATTCTAGCAATCAGCCCCAGCATTTT.

V is TRBV28 and J is TRBJ1-2; no clear D gene. The CDR3 runs to 11 residues. Trimming left V 4 bases short and J 0 bases short, with 0 bases between. CDR1 is MDHEN and CDR2 is SYDVKM in the germline V gene. This CDR3 reads CASSSNYGYTF. Written as DNA, the CDR3 is TGTGCCAGCAGTTCTAACTATGGCTACACCTTC.

CDR3 nucleotides: TGCAGTGCTAAAGCGGGAGGGCTCCAAGAGACCCAGTACTTC. It is translated as CSAKAGGLQETQYF. The rearrangement joins TRBV20-1 to TRBJ2-5; 10 positions agree with TRBD2. This CDR3 has 14 amino acids. J lost 1 base, V lost 4 bases, and 3 bases had no gene match. Germline CDR1 is DFQATT and CDR2 is SNEGSKA (reference sequence).

This clonotype turned up a few times. V usage is TRBV20-1 and J usage is TRBJ1-5; 7 bases agree with TRBD1. V was pared by 6 bases and J by 5 bases, with 7 bases of the junction left unmatched. Germline V gene lookup returns CDR1 DFQATT and CDR2 SNEGSKA (reference sequence). The CDR3 runs 13 residues. The CDR3: CSAWGRGYQPQHF. As DNA, the CDR3 is TGCAGTGCCTGGGGCAGGGGGTATCAGCCCCAGCATTTT.

CDR3: CATREDRGNTGELFF. The CDR3 nucleotides are TGTGCCACCAGGGAGGACAGGGGGAACACCGGGGAGCTGTTTTTT. V gene TRBV24-1 combines with J gene TRBJ2-2; 9 nucleotides match TRBD1. Germline CDR1 KGHDR, CDR2 SFDVKD. Trimming removed 7 bases from V and 1 base from J; junction bases left unmatched: 3. The CDR3 spans 15 residues.

This clonotype was seen a handful of times. V usage is TRBV5-1 and J usage is TRBJ2-5; D is unclear. There are 13 residues in the CDR3. Trimming shortened V by 0 bases and J by 5 bases, and 8 bases separated the two germline ends. Germline assignment: CDR1 SGHRS and CDR2 YFSETQ. CDR3 DNA sequence: TGCGCCAGCAGCTTGGGGTCTTACGAGACCCAGTACTTC. Encoded protein: CASSLGSYETQYF.

In this sample, this clonotype turned up a few times. V is TRBV20-1 and J is TRBJ1-2; D is unresolved. The germline CDR1 and CDR2 sequences are DFQATT and SNEGSKA (reference sequence). V gave up 5 bases and J gave up 1 base, with 11 bases separating them. The CDR3 contains 13 residues. The CDR3 nucleotides read TGCAGTGCTTTCGGCCCCCATAACTATGGCTACACCTTC. Protein: CSAFGPHNYGYTF.

V and J are TRBV20-1 and TRBJ1-1; D is undetermined. The CDR3 runs 13 residues. Germline CDR1 is DFQATT and CDR2 is SNEGSKA (reference sequence). Trimming stripped 3 bases from V and 0 bases from J, with 8 bases between. In nucleotides, the CDR3 is TGCAGTGCTAGTCGCGGCTTGAACACTGAAGCTTTCTTT. Its translation is CSASRGLNTEAFF.

This chain links TRBV20-1 with TRBJ2-4, with D perhaps TRBD1 (6 bases). V lost 8 bases, J lost 6 bases, and 14 bases lay in between. The CDR3 covers 12 residues. CDR1 and CDR2 (germline): DFQATT, SNEGSKA (reference sequence). The DNA for the CDR3 is TGCAGTATTTACCTCAGGGGAAACATTCAGTACTTC. It specifies CSIYLRGNIQYF.

This clonotype turned up a few times. V and J are TRBV7-8 and TRBJ1-1, with 10 bases identical to TRBD1. V trimming: 4 bases; J trimming: 4 bases; junction bases outside the gene matches: 18. The length of the CDR3 is 19 residues. Germline V gives CDR1 SGHVS, CDR2 FQNEAQ. CDR3 DNA sequence: TGTGCCAGCAGCTGGACCCGAGCCCGGGACAGGGGTGGGTTCACTGAAGCTTTCTTT. Translation: CASSWTRARDRGGFTEAFF.

The chain carries TRBV20-1 and TRBJ1-5, with a tentative D call TRBD1 (5 bases). CDR1 is DFQATT and CDR2 is SNEGSKA in the germline V gene (reference sequence). The CDR3 is made up of 14 amino acids. V shed 3 bases and J shed 3 bases, with 12 bases lying between them. CDR3 in amino acids: CSASSGDNNQPQHF. As DNA, the CDR3 is TGCAGTGCTAGTTCGGGGGATAACAATCAGCCCCAGCATTTT.

This clonotype came up a few times. The chain couples TRBV7-9 to TRBJ2-1, with 8 bases aligning to TRBD2. J lost 10 bases, V lost 5 bases, and 13 bases had no gene match. The CDR3 totals 15 residues. Germline V gene data show CDR1 as SEHNR and CDR2 as FQNEAQ (reference sequence). The CDR3, as DNA: TGTGCCAGCAGCCCGACGGGACTAGTAATAGGCGAGCAGTTCTTC. This gives the protein CASSPTGLVIGEQFF.

This clonotype occurred a few times. The rearrangement joins TRBV27 to TRBJ1-2; D gene ambiguous. The CDR3 runs 15 residues. The germline V gene has CDR1 MNHEY and CDR2 SMNVEV (reference sequence). V was shortened by 1 base and J by 1 base, with 10 bases between the two germline ends. CDR3 residues: CASSLYGRHNYGYTF. In nucleotides, the CDR3 is TGTGCCAGCAGTTTATATGGACGTCATAACTATGGCTACACCTTC.

V usage is TRBV6-5 and J usage is TRBJ2-1; 7 bases align to TRBD1. This CDR3 is built from 14 residues. V trimming: 2 bases; J trimming: 7 bases; junction bases outside the gene matches: 5. In germline, CDR1 is MNHEY, CDR2 SVGAGI. The CDR3 loop reads CASSYRQGANEQFF. CDR3 coding DNA: TGTGCCAGCAGTTACAGACAGGGAGCGAATGAGCAGTTCTTC.

The chain employs TRBV7-9 and TRBJ2-5; no definite D call. The CDR3 sequence is 15 residues long. Germline loops: CDR1 SEHNR, CDR2 FQNEAQ (reference sequence). Trimming left V 5 bases short and J 1 base short, with 14 bases between. The CDR3 reads CASSLTRAFQETQYF. The CDR3 nucleotides are TGTGCCAGCAGCCTCACCCGGGCTTTCCAAGAGACCCAGTACTTC.

The rearrangement uses TRBV20-1 and TRBJ2-2, with TRBD1 identical over 8 bases. V lost 6 bases to trimming and J lost 6 bases; unmatched junction nucleotides: 18. This CDR3 is built from 17 residues. Germline V gene sequence: CDR1 DFQATT, CDR2 SNEGSKA (reference sequence). DNA for the CDR3: TGCAGTGCGGCTCGGCAGGGGGCGGACAGAAGGGCCGGGGAGCTGTTTTTT. It yields the protein CSAARQGADRRAGELFF.